This T cell receptor beta chain was sequenced in a study of T cell repertoires in cytomegalovirus infection. The CDR3 is made up of 14 amino acids. Trimming pared 2 bases from V and 7 bases from J, leaving 13 bases between. Germline loops: CDR1 SGHDT, CDR2 YYEEEE. A single record per CDR3 protein comes from TCRdb applying MiXCR to the reads. The sample records 45,000 to 55,000 distinct CDR3 sequences, around 18% being singletons. In its sample, this clonotype was seen a few times. Its specificity is unknown. This specimen consisted of CD8+ T cells from cultured PBMCs, obtained from culture after CMV antigen stimulation. This receptor was identified in a human donor in good health (CMV status not recorded). Some clones in this sample may be carry-over from other donors' samples. This chain uses TRBV5-6 with TRBJ1-5; D is perhaps TRBD1 (6 bases). CDR3 in amino acids: CASSFQQGQQPQHF. CDR3 nucleotides: TGTGCCAGCAGCTTCCAACAGGGCCAACAGCCCCAGCATTTT.